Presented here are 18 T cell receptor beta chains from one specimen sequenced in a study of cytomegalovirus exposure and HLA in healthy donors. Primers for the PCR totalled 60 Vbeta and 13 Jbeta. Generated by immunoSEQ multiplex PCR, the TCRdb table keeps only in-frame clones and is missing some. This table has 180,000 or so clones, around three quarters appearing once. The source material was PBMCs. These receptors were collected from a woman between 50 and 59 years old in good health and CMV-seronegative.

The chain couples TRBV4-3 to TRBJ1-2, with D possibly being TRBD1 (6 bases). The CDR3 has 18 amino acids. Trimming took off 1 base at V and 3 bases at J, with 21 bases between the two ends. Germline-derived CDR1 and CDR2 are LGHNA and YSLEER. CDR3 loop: CASSQVGGVPGAYYGYTF. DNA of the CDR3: TGCGCCAGCAGCCAAGTGGGGGGGGTACCAGGGGCTTACTATGGCTACACCTTC.

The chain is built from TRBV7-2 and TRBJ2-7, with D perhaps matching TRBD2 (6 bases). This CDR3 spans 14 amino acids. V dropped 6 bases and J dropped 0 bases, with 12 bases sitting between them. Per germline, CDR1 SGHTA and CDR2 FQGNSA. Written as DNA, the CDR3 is TGTGCCAGCAGGCCCGGGGGAAGCTCCTACGAGCAGTACTTC. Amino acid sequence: CASRPGGSSYEQYF.

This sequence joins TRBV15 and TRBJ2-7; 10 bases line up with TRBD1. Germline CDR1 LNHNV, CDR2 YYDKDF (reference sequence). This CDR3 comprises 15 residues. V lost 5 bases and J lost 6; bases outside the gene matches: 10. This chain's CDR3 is CATSSRDRGPREQYF. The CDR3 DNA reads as TGTGCCACCAGCTCCCGGGACAGGGGCCCTCGCGAGCAGTACTTC.

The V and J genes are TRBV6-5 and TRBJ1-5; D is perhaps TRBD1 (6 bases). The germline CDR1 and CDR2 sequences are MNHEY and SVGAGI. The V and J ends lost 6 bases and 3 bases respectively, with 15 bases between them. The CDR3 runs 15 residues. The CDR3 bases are TGTGCCAGCAGACCTTACGACAGGAACAATCAGCCCCAGCATTTT. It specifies CASRPYDRNNQPQHF.

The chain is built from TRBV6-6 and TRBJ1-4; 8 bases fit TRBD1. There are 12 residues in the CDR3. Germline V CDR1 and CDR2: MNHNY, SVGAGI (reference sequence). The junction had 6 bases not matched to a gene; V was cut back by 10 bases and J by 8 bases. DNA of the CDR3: TGTGCCACCAAGACAGGGGAGGAAAAACTGTTTTTT. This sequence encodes CATKTGEEKLFF.

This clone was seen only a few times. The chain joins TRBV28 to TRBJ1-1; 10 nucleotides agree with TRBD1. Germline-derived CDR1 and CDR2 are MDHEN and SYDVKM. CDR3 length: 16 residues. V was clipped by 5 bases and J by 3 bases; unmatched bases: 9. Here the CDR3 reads CASSTRDRGVYTEAFF. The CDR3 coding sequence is TGTGCCAGCAGTACACGGGACAGGGGTGTATACACTGAAGCTTTCTTT.

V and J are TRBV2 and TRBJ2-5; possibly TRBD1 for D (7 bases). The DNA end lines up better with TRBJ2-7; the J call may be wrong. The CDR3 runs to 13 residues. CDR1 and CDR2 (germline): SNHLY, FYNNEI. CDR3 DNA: TGTGCCAGCATTCCAGGGGGGAAGTACGAGCAGTACTTC. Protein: CASIPGGKYEQYF.

DNA of the CDR3: TGTGCCAGCAGCTCTGCCTACGAGCAGTACTTC. Protein product: CASSSAYEQYF. This chain uses TRBV7-8 with TRBJ2-7; D uncertain. Germline V CDR1 and CDR2: SGHVS, FQNEAQ. V was clipped by 4 bases and J by 2 bases, with 3 bases between them. CDR3 length: 11 amino acids.

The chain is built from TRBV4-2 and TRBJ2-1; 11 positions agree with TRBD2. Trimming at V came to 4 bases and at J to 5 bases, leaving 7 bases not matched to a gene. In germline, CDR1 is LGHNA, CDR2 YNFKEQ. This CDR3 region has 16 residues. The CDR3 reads CASSLTGGLADNEQFF. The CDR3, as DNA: TGTGCCAGCAGCCTAACGGGGGGACTAGCGGACAATGAGCAGTTCTTC.

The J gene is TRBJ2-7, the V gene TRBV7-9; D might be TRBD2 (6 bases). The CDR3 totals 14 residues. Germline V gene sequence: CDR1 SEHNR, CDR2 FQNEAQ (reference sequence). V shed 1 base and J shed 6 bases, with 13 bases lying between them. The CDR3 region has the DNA TGTGCCAGCAGCTTAGGAGTAGAGGGAGGCGAGCAGTACTTC. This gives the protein CASSLGVEGGEQYF. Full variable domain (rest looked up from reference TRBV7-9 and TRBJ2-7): DTGVSQNPRHKITKRGQNVTFRCDPISEHNRLYWYRQTLGQGPEFLTYFQNEAQLEKSRLLSDRFSAERPKGSFSTLEIQRTEQGDSAMYLCASSLGVEGGEQYFGPGTRLTVT.

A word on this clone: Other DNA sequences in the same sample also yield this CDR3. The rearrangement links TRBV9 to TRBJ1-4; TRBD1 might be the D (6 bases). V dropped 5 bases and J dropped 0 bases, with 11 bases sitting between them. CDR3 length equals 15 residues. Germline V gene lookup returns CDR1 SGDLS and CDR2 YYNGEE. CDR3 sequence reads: CASSAAGATNEKLFF. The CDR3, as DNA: TGTGCCAGCAGTGCCGCAGGGGCAACTAATGAAAAACTGTTTTTT.

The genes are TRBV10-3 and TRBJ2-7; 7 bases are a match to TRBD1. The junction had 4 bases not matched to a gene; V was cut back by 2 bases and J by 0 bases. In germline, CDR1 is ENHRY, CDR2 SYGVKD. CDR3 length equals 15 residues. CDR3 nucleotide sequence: TGTGCCATCAGTGAGCCTGGACAGGTCTCCTACGAGCAGTACTTC. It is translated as CAISEPGQVSYEQYF.

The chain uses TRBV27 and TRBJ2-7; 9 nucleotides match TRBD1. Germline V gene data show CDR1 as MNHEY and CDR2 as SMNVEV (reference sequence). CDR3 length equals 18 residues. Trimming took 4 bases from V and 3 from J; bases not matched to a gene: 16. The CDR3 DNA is TGTGCCAGCAGTTCGAGGGGGACCCGGGACAGGGAAGTCTACGAGCAGTACTTC. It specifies CASSSRGTRDREVYEQYF.

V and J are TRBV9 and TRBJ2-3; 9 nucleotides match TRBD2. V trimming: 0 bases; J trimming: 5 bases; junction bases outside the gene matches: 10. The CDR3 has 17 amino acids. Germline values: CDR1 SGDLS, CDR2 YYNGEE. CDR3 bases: TGTGCCAGCAGCGTAGCAAGCGGGGGGCGAGGGGGAGATACGCAGTATTTT. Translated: CASSVASGGRGGDTQYF. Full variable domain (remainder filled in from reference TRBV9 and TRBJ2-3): DSGVTQTPKHLITATGQRVTLRCSPRSGDLSVYWYQQSLDQGLQFLIQYYNGEERAKGNILERFSAQQFPDLHSELNLSSLELGDSALYFCASSVASGGRGGDTQYFGPGTRLTVL.

Here the CDR3 DNA reads TGTGCCAGCAGTTTTTGGCCCGGAGACCTCACAGATACGCAGTATTTT. The encoded protein is CASSFWPGDLTDTQYF. This chain uses TRBV28 with TRBJ2-3; D not resolved. Trimming left V 3 bases short and J 2 bases short, with 15 bases between. This CDR3 has 16 amino acids. Germline CDR1 and CDR2: MDHEN and SYDVKM. The entire variable domain, with the rest obtained from reference TRBV28 and TRBJ2-3, is as follows: DVKVTQSSRYLVKRTGEKVFLECVQDMDHENMFWYRQDPGLGLRLIYFSYDVKMKEKGDIPEGYSVSREKKERFSLILESASTNQTSMYLCASSFWPGDLTDTQYFGPGTRLTVL.

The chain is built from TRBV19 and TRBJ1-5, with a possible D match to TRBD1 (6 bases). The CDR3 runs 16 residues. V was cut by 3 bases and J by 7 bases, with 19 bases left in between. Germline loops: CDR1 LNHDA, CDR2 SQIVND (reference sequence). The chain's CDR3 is CASSIHRERVGQPQHF. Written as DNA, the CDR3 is TGTGCCAGTAGTATCCACAGGGAGAGAGTCGGCCAGCCCCAGCATTTT.

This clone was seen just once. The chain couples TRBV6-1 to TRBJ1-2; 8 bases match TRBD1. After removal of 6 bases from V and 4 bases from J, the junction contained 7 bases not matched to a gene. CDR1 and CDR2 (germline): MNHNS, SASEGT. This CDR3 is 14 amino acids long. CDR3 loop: CASREDRASYGYTF. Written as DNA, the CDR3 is TGTGCCAGCAGGGAGGACAGGGCCTCCTATGGCTACACCTTC.

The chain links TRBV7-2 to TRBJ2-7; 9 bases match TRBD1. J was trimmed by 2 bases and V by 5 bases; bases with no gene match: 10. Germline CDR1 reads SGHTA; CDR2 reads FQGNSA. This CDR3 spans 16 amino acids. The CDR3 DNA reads TGTGCCAGCAGCCTCCGGGACAGGGTGCCTCCCTACGAGCAGTACTTC. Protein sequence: CASSLRDRVPPYEQYF.